The text below deals with one T cell receptor (beta chain). Its antigen remains unidentified. This entry belongs to a study of cytomegalovirus exposure and HLA in healthy donors. This PCR relied on a set of 60 Vbeta primers and 13 Jbeta primers. Libraries were prepared by immunoSEQ multiplex PCR; TCRdb keeps only in-frame clonotypes and omits some of them. This table holds under 45,000 clones. The length of the CDR3 is 15 residues. Trimming at V came to 0 bases and at J to 7 bases, leaving 6 bases not matched to a gene. The germline CDR1 and CDR2 sequences are LGHNA and YNFKEQ. Study conclusions and caveats: Cytomegalovirus association was listed for 164 TCR beta chains. With high specificity and sensitivity, the classifier reportedly diagnosed cytomegalovirus status. It was assumed in the presence/absence analyses that sequencing depth was roughly uniform across donors. TCR beta V- and J-gene trimming was later associated with a missense DCLRE1C variant.

V is TRBV4-2 and J is TRBJ2-7; TRBD2 agrees at 10 bases. The specimen was PBMCs. The receptor was derived from a male donor in good health and CMV-seronegative. CDR3 amino acids: CASSQESGGAGEQYF. In DNA form, the CDR3 reads TGTGCCAGCAGCCAAGAAAGCGGGGGGGCGGGGGAGCAGTACTTC.